This T cell receptor (beta chain) emerged from a study of a mutant IDH1 vaccine in newly diagnosed glioma. Study summary: Following radiotherapy alone, or alongside temozolomide cycles, vaccination was started after an interval of 4-6 weeks. Sex among treated patients split about 62% male, around 40% female; mean age was around 40 years. Former treatment meant radiotherapy, temozolomide, or both; the majority had gotten both.

Remarks on this clone: What it binds is unknown.

The V gene's germline CDR1 is MNHEY and CDR2 SVGAGI. With V trimmed by 8 bases and J by 7 bases, 6 bases remained unmatched. There are 13 residues in the CDR3. Time point defined: week 5, during vaccination. Topical imiquimod accompanied each vaccine dose, which consisted of 300 ug of mutant IDH1 20-mer peptide. The method was immunoSEQ multiplex PCR; TCRdb's version includes in-frame clones alone and lacks a portion of them. The sample contains about 27,000 clones, about 76% of which appear only once. The sample consisted of PBMCs, taken from a glioma patient whose treatment included an IDH1 peptide vaccine. The V and J genes are TRBV6-5 and TRBJ1-2; 11 positions agree with TRBD1. This receptor was obtained from a man aged 40-49 years with glioma. The CDR3 DNA reads TGTGCCAGCCGGACAGGGGGCCCTTTTGGCTACACCTTC. It encodes CASRTGGPFGYTF.